This is a list of T cell receptor beta chains from one sample in a study of blood T cell repertoires in COVID-19. Using immunoSEQ multiplex PCR, the repertoire was profiled, and TCRdb retains in-frame clones only, with some absent. The sample lists approximately 210,000 clones, around 82% occurring once. The sequencing sample was made of PBMCs or T cells enriched from blood (not recorded which). These receptors all stem from a woman aged 50 to 60 with acute COVID-19. The CDR3 runs from the conserved cysteine through the conserved F or W. D genes are given only for firm matches. Clone size is shown for a subset of rows, as once, few, many or a class of expanded clone.

v_gene: TRBV28; d_gene: TRBD1; abundance: NA; j_gene: TRBJ1-2; CDR3nt: TGTGCCAGCAGAACAGGGGACAACTATGGCTACACCTTC; CDR3aa: CASRTGDNYGYTF
v_gene: TRBV6-2/TRBV6-3; d_gene: TRBD1; abundance: NA; j_gene: TRBJ1-2; CDR3nt: TGTGCCAGCAGTTACGGAGGGACAGGTGGGGGCTATGGCTACACCTTC; CDR3aa: CASSYGGTGGGYGYTF
v_gene: TRBV5-1; d_gene: NA; abundance: NA; j_gene: TRBJ1-6; CDR3nt: TGCGCCAGCAGCTTGGACAGGGAAATGGCACCCCTCCACTTT; CDR3aa: CASSLDREMAPLHF
v_gene: TRBV20-1; d_gene: TRBD1; abundance: NA; j_gene: TRBJ1-1; CDR3nt: TGCAGTGCTAGTGACAGGGAATGGGACTCGAACACTGAAGCTTTCTTT; CDR3aa: CSASDREWDSNTEAFF
v_gene: TRBV6-2/TRBV6-3; d_gene: TRBD1; abundance: NA; j_gene: TRBJ1-1; CDR3nt: TGTGCCAGCAGTCGAAGGACAGGATTCACTGAAGCTTTCTTT; CDR3aa: CASSRRTGFTEAFF
v_gene: TRBV3-1/TRBV3-2; d_gene: TRBD1; abundance: NA; j_gene: TRBJ2-3; CDR3nt: TGTGCCAGCAGCCAAGATCAAGGGGGCGCTGGCACAGATACGCAGTATTTT; CDR3aa: CASSQDQGGAGTDTQYF
v_gene: TRBV19; d_gene: NA; abundance: NA; j_gene: TRBJ2-5; CDR3nt: TGTGCCAGCGTCGGTAAAAGTGGGACCCAGTACTTC; CDR3aa: CASVGKSGTQYF
v_gene: TRBV7-9; d_gene: NA; abundance: NA; j_gene: TRBJ2-1; CDR3nt: TGTGCCAGCAGCTCGGCAGGGGAGCAGTTCTTC; CDR3aa: CASSSAGEQFF
v_gene: TRBV9; d_gene: NA; abundance: few; j_gene: TRBJ1-3; CDR3nt: TGTGCCAGCAGCGTAACAGGGCTCTCTGGAAACACCATATATTTT; CDR3aa: CASSVTGLSGNTIYF
v_gene: TRBV7-9; d_gene: NA; abundance: NA; j_gene: TRBJ1-2; CDR3nt: TGTGCCAGCAGCTTAGGTGCAGTTAACTATGGCTACACCTTC; CDR3aa: CASSLGAVNYGYTF
v_gene: TRBV7-9; d_gene: NA; abundance: NA; j_gene: TRBJ1-2; CDR3nt: TGTGCCCAATCACCGGGATTCTATGGCTACACCTTC; CDR3aa: CAQSPGFYGYTF
v_gene: TRBV6-5; d_gene: NA; abundance: NA; j_gene: TRBJ1-2; CDR3nt: TGTGCCAGCAGTTACACCGGTAACTATGGCTACACCTTC; CDR3aa: CASSYTGNYGYTF
v_gene: TRBV13; d_gene: NA; abundance: NA; j_gene: TRBJ1-1; CDR3nt: TGTGCCAGCTACCCCTCCGGGGATGAAGCTTTCTTT; CDR3aa: CASYPSGDEAFF
v_gene: TRBV19; d_gene: NA; abundance: NA; j_gene: TRBJ1-1; CDR3nt: TGTGCCAGTATGGGCGGGATCAGGGCCACTGAAGCTTTCTTT; CDR3aa: CASMGGIRATEAFF
v_gene: TRBV9; d_gene: TRBD1; abundance: NA; j_gene: TRBJ2-2; CDR3nt: TGTGCCAGCAGCGCACAGGGGTCCGGGGAGCTGTTTTTT; CDR3aa: CASSAQGSGELFF
v_gene: TRBV19; d_gene: NA; abundance: NA; j_gene: TRBJ2-2; CDR3nt: TGTGCCACCCGAGTCGTGTCGGAGGGGTATAGCGGGGAGCTGTTTTTT; CDR3aa: CATRVVSEGYSGELFF
v_gene: TRBV7-9; d_gene: NA; abundance: few; j_gene: TRBJ1-5; CDR3nt: TGTGCCAGCAGCTTTAACGGGGAGAGCAATCAGCCCCAGCATTTT; CDR3aa: CASSFNGESNQPQHF
v_gene: TRBV6-5; d_gene: NA; abundance: NA; j_gene: TRBJ1-6; CDR3nt: TGTGCCAGCAGTTATGAGGGGGCCTATAATTCACCCCTCCACTTT; CDR3aa: CASSYEGAYNSPLHF
v_gene: TRBV2; d_gene: NA; abundance: few; j_gene: TRBJ1-2; CDR3nt: TGTGCCAGCAGTGGTACCCTGGGGGCCTCCTATGGCTACACCTTC; CDR3aa: CASSGTLGASYGYTF
v_gene: TRBV4-3; d_gene: TRBD2; abundance: NA; j_gene: TRBJ2-1; CDR3nt: TGCGCCAGCAGCCAACAGCGGGGGGGCTTTGGGAATGAGCAGTTCTTC; CDR3aa: CASSQQRGGFGNEQFF
v_gene: TRBV5-1; d_gene: TRBD2; abundance: once; j_gene: TRBJ2-1; CDR3nt: TGCGCCACCCAGCGGGGCGGGGTATTGGATGAGCAGTTCTTC; CDR3aa: CATQRGGVLDEQFF
v_gene: TRBV27; d_gene: NA; abundance: NA; j_gene: TRBJ1-2; CDR3nt: TGTGCCAGCAACCCCAGGGCTCCAACGACCTATGGCTACACCTTC; CDR3aa: CASNPRAPTTYGYTF
v_gene: TRBV19; d_gene: TRBD1; abundance: few; j_gene: TRBJ1-6; CDR3nt: TGTGCCAGTAGTATTGGGACAGTCTATAATTCACCCCTCCACTTT; CDR3aa: CASSIGTVYNSPLHF
v_gene: TRBV6-5; d_gene: TRBD2; abundance: many; j_gene: TRBJ2-3; CDR3nt: TGTGCCAGCAGTTACACCGGGACTAGAACGTCAGATACGCAGTATTTT; CDR3aa: CASSYTGTRTSDTQYF
v_gene: TRBV7-2; d_gene: NA; abundance: NA; j_gene: TRBJ2-5; CDR3nt: TGTGCCAGCAGCTTTACAGGGGGGGGAGAGACCCAGTACTTC; CDR3aa: CASSFTGGGETQYF
v_gene: TRBV5-4; d_gene: TRBD2; abundance: NA; j_gene: TRBJ2-2; CDR3nt: TGTGCCCTTAGGCAGCGGGGGGGAACGAACACCGGGGAGCTGTTTTTT; CDR3aa: CALRQRGGTNTGELFF
v_gene: TRBV27; d_gene: NA; abundance: NA; j_gene: TRBJ2-1; CDR3nt: TGTGCCAGCAGTTTAGCGGTCTACAATGAGCAGTTCTTC; CDR3aa: CASSLAVYNEQFF
v_gene: TRBV7-3; d_gene: NA; abundance: many; j_gene: TRBJ1-2; CDR3nt: TGTGCCAGCAGCGCGACAGGCTCGGGCTATGGCTACACCTTC; CDR3aa: CASSATGSGYGYTF
v_gene: TRBV19; d_gene: NA; abundance: NA; j_gene: TRBJ2-3; CDR3nt: TGTGCCAGTAGAGCAGGCTCTAGCACAGATACGCAGTATTTT; CDR3aa: CASRAGSSTDTQYF
v_gene: TRBV28; d_gene: TRBD1; abundance: NA; j_gene: TRBJ1-4; CDR3nt: TGTGCCAGCAGGAGAGGGGGCAGCACTAATGAAAAACTGTTTTTT; CDR3aa: CASRRGGSTNEKLFF
v_gene: TRBV2; d_gene: NA; abundance: NA; j_gene: TRBJ2-2; CDR3nt: TGTGCCAGCAGTGCTCACGCTGCTGGCAGTTCCGGGGAGCTGTTTTTT; CDR3aa: CASSAHAAGSSGELFF
v_gene: TRBV5-5; d_gene: NA; abundance: NA; j_gene: TRBJ1-2; CDR3nt: TGTGCCAGCGGGGGCTCTGGCTACACCTTC; CDR3aa: CASGGSGYTF
v_gene: TRBV2; d_gene: TRBD2; abundance: NA; j_gene: TRBJ2-1; CDR3nt: TGTGCCAGCAGAGGGGCTAGCGGCCACAATGAGCAGTTCTTC; CDR3aa: CASRGASGHNEQFF
v_gene: TRBV7-9; d_gene: TRBD1; abundance: NA; j_gene: TRBJ1-2; CDR3nt: TGTGCCAGCAGCTTAAAGACAGGGGTCTATGGCTACACCTTC; CDR3aa: CASSLKTGVYGYTF
v_gene: TRBV24-1; d_gene: TRBD2; abundance: NA; j_gene: TRBJ2-1; CDR3nt: TGTGCCACCAGCACTTTGAGAGCGGGGGGCTACAATGAGCAGTTCTTC; CDR3aa: CATSTLRAGGYNEQFF
v_gene: TRBV9; d_gene: NA; abundance: NA; j_gene: TRBJ1-3; CDR3nt: TGTGCCAGCAGCGTACAGGAGGCCTCTGGAAACACCATATATTTT; CDR3aa: CASSVQEASGNTIYF
v_gene: TRBV6-5; d_gene: NA; abundance: NA; j_gene: TRBJ1-1; CDR3nt: TGTGCCAGCATATCAGGGACACCGAACACTGAAGCTTTCTTT; CDR3aa: CASISGTPNTEAFF
v_gene: TRBV5-6; d_gene: TRBD1; abundance: once; j_gene: TRBJ1-1; CDR3nt: TGTGCCAGCAGCTGGGGACAGGGGGTGGGTAACACTGAAGCTTTCTTT; CDR3aa: CASSWGQGVGNTEAFF
v_gene: TRBV6-5; d_gene: TRBD1; abundance: NA; j_gene: TRBJ1-3; CDR3nt: TGTGCCAGCAGCCCGGGACAGGGCACCATATATTTT; CDR3aa: CASSPGQGTIYF
v_gene: TRBV7-2; d_gene: NA; abundance: NA; j_gene: TRBJ1-1; CDR3nt: TGTGCCAGCAGCCCCTCGGGCCGGGGAAGGGCGAACACTGAAGCTTTCTTT; CDR3aa: CASSPSGRGRANTEAFF
v_gene: TRBV7-9; d_gene: TRBD1; abundance: NA; j_gene: TRBJ1-4; CDR3nt: TGTGCCAGCAGCCCGGGACAGGGGGGGAATGAAAAACTGTTTTTT; CDR3aa: CASSPGQGGNEKLFF